Sequencing of this T cell receptor beta chain was carried out in a study of tumor-infiltrating lymphocytes in primary liver carcinoma. The wider study: Maximum tumor diameters ranged from about 4.2 to 11 cm, stage T1-T3 N0M0.

Points on this clonotype: The antigen is unknown. The junction and the germline gene differ at one end; a read error may be behind it.

Findings of the study overall: Paired tumor-adjacent and tumor-blood samples overlapped less than tumor region pairs did.

With a constant-region primer, TCR beta cDNA was made from approximately 500 ng of total RNA. Sequencing libraries for TCR beta derived from three nested multiplex PCR rounds that used slightly modified ARM-PCR. Each of the first two PCR rounds ran approximately 11 cycles with TRBV1-TRBV30 forward and C-beta reverse primers. From the multiplex PCR reads, TCRdb called clonotypes with MiXCR, one entry per CDR3 protein. The sample includes 150,000 to 200,000 distinct CDR3 sequences, about 60% of them seen just once. CDR3 size: 15 residues. Germline CDR1 and CDR2: SGHAT and FQNNGV. Unsorted whole blood yielded the blood RNA, and germline DNA was also extracted.

The origin of this receptor is a man aged 35-49 years with primary liver carcinoma and hepatitis B virus infection. The source material was peripheral blood. The V gene is TRBV11-2, the J gene TRBJ2-7; 11 nucleotides match TRBD1. The CDR3 sequence: CASCWGGQGGYEQYF. The DNA of the CDR3 is TGTGCCAGCTGCTGGGGGGGACAGGGGGGCTACGAGCAGTATTTC.